Sequencing of this T cell receptor (beta chain) was carried out in a study of early T cells in non-severe SARS-CoV-2 infection. Study-level information: The authors sequenced bulk RNA from unsorted whole blood, leaving chains unpaired.

Unique molecular identifiers were added to individual cDNA molecules. TCRdb reanalysed the 5' RACE reads using MiXCR and keeps one entry per CDR3 protein. The sample records 40,000 to 60,000 distinct CDR3 sequences, roughly 4% being singletons. Study-level points and caveats: VDJdb matching, biased toward anti-spike CD8 responses, missed private and CD4 specificities.

This clonotype was seen only a few times. Its antigen is currently unknown. J was trimmed by 7 bases and V by 0 bases; bases with no gene match: 5. Germline V gene lookup returns CDR1 SGDLS and CDR2 YYNGEE. The CDR3 totals 14 residues. This rearrangement joins TRBV9 to TRBJ1-2, with 8 bases matching TRBD1. Sequencing input: whole blood. This sequence was found in an adult who was a healthcare worker with PCR-confirmed SARS-CoV-2 infection or an uninfected control (not recorded which). The CDR3 coding sequence is TGTGCCAGCAGCGTAGGGCAGGGGGCGCCTGGCTACACCTTC. Residues: CASSVGQGAPGYTF.